This TCR beta chain stems from a study of CD8+ T cells in alopecia areata (dated by TCRdb to between 2017 and 2018). Some background on the complete study: Treated patients were enrolled in an open-label pilot trial of oral tofacitinib, 5 to 10 mg twice daily, for moderate-to-severe alopecia areata. Patients received tofacitinib for 6 to 18 months and were then followed off drug for 6 months to check for delayed response and recurrence. High-throughput TCRbeta sequencing was used to examine T cell clonal expansion in alopecia areata in both the C3H/HeJ mouse model and human patients. On the human side, TCRbeta sequencing was run on scalp tissue and on sorted CD4+ and CD8+ peripheral blood T cells from healthy controls and from alopecia areata patients with either patchy or totalis/universalis disease. Biopsies were taken from tofacitinib-treated patients at baseline and at 4 and 24 weeks of treatment, and a later scalp biopsy was taken in several of the tofacitinib-treated patients. Scalp clonality was compared among normal scalp (n=4), patchy alopecia areata scalp (n=8), and alopecia totalis/universalis scalp (n=8). RNA was extracted with the PAXgene miRNA kit for fixed scalp, the miRNeasy kit for PBMCs, and the RNeasy kit for mouse skin. TCRbeta CDR3 regions were amplified by immunoSEQ multiplex PCR with 35 Vbeta forward and 13 Jbeta reverse primers.

Trimming removed 2 bases from V and 2 bases from J, leaving 7 bases between the germline ends. The CDR3 sequence holds 13 residues, the cysteine and phenylalanine included. Just the 39-base CDR3 DNA is kept, in frame starting at base 1. CDR1 is given as MDHEN and CDR2 as SYDVKM, both from the germline V gene. The library was produced with the immunoSEQ multiplex PCR assay. RNA was extracted from all samples and reverse transcribed into cDNA, which served as template for TCR sequencing. First-strand cDNA was synthesized with SuperScript III using a 2:1 mix of oligo-dT and random hexamers. A synthetic immune receptor repertoire was used to gauge amplification bias, and whatever bias remained was removed computationally. On the authors' methods: Raw reads were preprocessed to remove errors, and CDR3 was defined according to IMGT conventions as the region from the conserved cysteine to phenylalanine. To get clonality, Shannon entropy was normalized by log2 of the number of productive unique TCRs and the result was subtracted from 1. Scalp TCRbeta sequences were cross-referenced with sorted blood CD4 and CD8 repertoires so that the CD4 or CD8 identity of scalp clones could be inferred. TCRdb took this table from immuneACCESS and kept in-frame rearrangements with V and J called. Such tables lack part of the clones; where checked against another copy, unresolved V genes explain under half of the gap, and the rest is unexplained. That table gives V, J and clone size, and the DNA gave D and trimming. The sample contains about 120,000 clones, around two fifths of them found a single time. Jointly, the top ten make up approximately 3% of the sample.

Peripheral blood and lesional scalp punch biopsies were obtained from patients with alopecia areata. PBMCs were isolated by density centrifugation and stained for CD3, CD4 and CD8, after which CD4+ and CD8+ T cells were sorted on a FACSAria. This clone has a handful of counts. Its antigen remains unidentified. The sample holds no much larger clone one base away, and base qualities are not on file. Study-wide conclusions, independent of this receptor: Compared with normal scalp, lesional scalp had higher clonality and more expanded CD8+ clones, particularly in alopecia totalis/universalis, a pattern that suggests antigenic drive. Scalp TCR repertoire analysis is complicated because resident alphabeta T cells in normal human skin are also sequenced, whereas mouse skin is dominated by gammadelta T cells. TCR sequences shared between patients were less clear than in mice, possibly partly because of HLA diversity in the patient population.

Input material: CD4+ T cells sorted from blood. The receptor comes from a human donor with alopecia areata. This receptor chain uses TRBV28 and TRBJ2-7; the D gene identity is not certain. The nucleotide sequence is TGTGCCAGCAGTTTACCGGAAACCTACGAGCAGTACTTC. It translates to CASSLPETYEQYF.